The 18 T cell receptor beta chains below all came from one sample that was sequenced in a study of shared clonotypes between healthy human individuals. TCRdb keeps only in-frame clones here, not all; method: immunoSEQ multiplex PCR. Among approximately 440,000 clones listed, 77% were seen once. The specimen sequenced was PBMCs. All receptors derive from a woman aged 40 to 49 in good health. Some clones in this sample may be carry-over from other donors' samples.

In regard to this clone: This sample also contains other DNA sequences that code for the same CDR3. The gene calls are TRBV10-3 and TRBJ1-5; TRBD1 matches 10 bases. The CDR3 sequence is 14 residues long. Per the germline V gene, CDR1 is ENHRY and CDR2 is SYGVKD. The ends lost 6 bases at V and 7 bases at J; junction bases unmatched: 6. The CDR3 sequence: CAISGTGENQPQHF. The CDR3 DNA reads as TGTGCCATCAGCGGGACAGGGGAGAACCAGCCCCAGCATTTT.

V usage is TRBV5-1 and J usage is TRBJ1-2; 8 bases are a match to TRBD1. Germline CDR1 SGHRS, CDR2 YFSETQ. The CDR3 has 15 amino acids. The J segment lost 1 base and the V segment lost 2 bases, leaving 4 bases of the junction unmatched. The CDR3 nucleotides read TGCGCCAGCAGCTTACAGGGGGAACTTAACTATGGCTACACCTTC. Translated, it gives CASSLQGELNYGYTF.

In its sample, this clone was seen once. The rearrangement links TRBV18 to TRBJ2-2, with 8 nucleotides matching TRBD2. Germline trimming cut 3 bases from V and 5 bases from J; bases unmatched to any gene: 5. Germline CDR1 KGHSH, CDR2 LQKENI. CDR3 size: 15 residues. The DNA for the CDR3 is TGTGCCAGCTCACCTCCGACTAGCGCAACCGGGGAGCTGTTTTTT. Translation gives CASSPPTSATGELFF.

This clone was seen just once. The CDR3 DNA reads as TGTGCCAGCAGCTTAGGGCCCGCAGAAGCCTACGAGCAGTACTTC. Amino acid sequence: CASSLGPAEAYEQYF. The J gene is TRBJ2-7, the V gene TRBV7-2; no clear D. Germline CDR1 is SGHTA and CDR2 is FQGNSA. The CDR3 totals 15 residues. V was clipped by 1 base and J by 2 bases, with 12 bases between them.

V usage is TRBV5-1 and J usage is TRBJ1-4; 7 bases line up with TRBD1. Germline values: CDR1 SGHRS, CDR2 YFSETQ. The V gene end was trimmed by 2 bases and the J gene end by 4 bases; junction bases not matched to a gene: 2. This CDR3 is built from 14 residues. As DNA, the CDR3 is TGCGCCAGCAGCTTAGGGGACAGTAATGAAAAACTGTTTTTT. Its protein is CASSLGDSNEKLFF. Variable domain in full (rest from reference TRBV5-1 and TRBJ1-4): KAGVTQTPRYLIKTRGQQVTLSCSPISGHRSVSWYQQTPGQGLQFLFEYFSETQRNKGNFPGRFSGRQFSNSRSEMNVSTLELGDSALYLCASSLGDSNEKLFFGSGTQLSVL.

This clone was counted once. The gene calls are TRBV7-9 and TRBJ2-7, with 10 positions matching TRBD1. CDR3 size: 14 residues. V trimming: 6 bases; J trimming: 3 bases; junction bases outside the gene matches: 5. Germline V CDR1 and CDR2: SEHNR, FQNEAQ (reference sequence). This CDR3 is CASSSGTGDYEQYF. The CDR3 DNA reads TGTGCCAGCAGTTCCGGGACAGGGGACTACGAGCAGTACTTC.

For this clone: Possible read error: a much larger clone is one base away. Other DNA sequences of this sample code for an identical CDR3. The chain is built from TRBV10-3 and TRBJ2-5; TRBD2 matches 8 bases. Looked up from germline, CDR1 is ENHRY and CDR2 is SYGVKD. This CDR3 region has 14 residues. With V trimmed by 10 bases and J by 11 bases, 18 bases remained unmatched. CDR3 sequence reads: CASGIAGSGVEQYF. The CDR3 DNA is TGTGCCAGCGGTATAGCGGGATCTGGGGTCGAACAGTACTTC.

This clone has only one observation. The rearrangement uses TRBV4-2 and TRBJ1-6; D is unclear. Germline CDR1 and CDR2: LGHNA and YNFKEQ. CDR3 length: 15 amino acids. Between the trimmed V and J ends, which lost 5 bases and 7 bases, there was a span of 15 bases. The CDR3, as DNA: TGTGCCAGCAGCGCCGATCTGCGGAAGAATTCACCCCTCCACTTT. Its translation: CASSADLRKNSPLHF.

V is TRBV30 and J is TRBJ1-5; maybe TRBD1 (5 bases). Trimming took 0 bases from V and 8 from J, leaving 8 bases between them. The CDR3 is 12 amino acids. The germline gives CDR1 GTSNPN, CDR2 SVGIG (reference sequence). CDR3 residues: CAWSVRGKPQHF. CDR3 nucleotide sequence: TGTGCCTGGAGTGTACGGGGGAAGCCCCAGCATTTT.

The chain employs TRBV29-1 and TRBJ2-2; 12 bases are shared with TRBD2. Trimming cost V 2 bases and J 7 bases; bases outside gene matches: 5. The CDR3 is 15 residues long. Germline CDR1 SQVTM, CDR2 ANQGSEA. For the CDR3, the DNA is TGCAGCGTTGAATCTAGCGGGAGGGCCTACGGGGAGCTGTTTTTT. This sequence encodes CSVESSGRAYGELFF.

CDR3 nucleotides: TGTGCCTGGAACTATGACACGAACACTGAAGCTTTCTTT. It is translated as CAWNYDTNTEAFF. The gene calls are TRBV30 and TRBJ1-1; D gene uncertain. This CDR3 has 13 amino acids. Trimming left V 4 bases short and J 1 base short, with 10 bases between. Germline V gene lookup returns CDR1 GTSNPN and CDR2 SVGIG (reference sequence).

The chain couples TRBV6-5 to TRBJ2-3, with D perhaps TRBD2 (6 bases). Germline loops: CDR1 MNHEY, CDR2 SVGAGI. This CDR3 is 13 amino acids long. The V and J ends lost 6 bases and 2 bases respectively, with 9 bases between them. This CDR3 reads CASSWRDTDTQYF. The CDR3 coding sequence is TGTGCCAGCAGCTGGCGGGACACAGATACGCAGTATTTT.

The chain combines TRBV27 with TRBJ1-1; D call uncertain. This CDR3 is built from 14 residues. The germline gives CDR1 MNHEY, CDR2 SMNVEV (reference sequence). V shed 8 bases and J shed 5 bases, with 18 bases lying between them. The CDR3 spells CASSPEHGVTEAFF. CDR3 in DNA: TGTGCCAGCTCCCCGGAGCATGGGGTGACTGAAGCTTTCTTT.

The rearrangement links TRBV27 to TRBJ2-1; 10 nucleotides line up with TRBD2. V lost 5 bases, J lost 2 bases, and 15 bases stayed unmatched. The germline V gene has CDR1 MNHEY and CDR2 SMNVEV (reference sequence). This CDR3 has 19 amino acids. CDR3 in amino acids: CASSNPGLANKGTYNEQFF. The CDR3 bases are TGTGCCAGCAGTAATCCGGGACTAGCGAACAAAGGGACCTACAATGAGCAGTTCTTC.

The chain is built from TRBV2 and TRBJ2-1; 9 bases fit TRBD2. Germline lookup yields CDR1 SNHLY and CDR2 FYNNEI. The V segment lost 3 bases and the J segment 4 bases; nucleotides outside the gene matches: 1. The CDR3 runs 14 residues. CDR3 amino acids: CASSDLAGYNEQFF. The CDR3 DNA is TGTGCCAGCAGTGACCTAGCGGGATACAATGAGCAGTTCTTC. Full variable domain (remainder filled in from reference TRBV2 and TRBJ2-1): EPEVTQTPSHQVTQMGQEVILRCVPISNHLYFYWYRQILGQKVEFLVSFYNNEISEKSEIFDDQFSVERPDGSNFTLKIRSTKLEDSAMYFCASSDLAGYNEQFFGPGTRLTVL.

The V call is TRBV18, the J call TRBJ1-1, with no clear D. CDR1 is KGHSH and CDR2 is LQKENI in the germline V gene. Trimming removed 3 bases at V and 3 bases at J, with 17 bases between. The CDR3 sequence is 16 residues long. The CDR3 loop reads CASSPLGAIGDTEAFF. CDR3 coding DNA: TGTGCCAGCTCACCCCTCGGAGCGATCGGGGACACTGAAGCTTTCTTT.

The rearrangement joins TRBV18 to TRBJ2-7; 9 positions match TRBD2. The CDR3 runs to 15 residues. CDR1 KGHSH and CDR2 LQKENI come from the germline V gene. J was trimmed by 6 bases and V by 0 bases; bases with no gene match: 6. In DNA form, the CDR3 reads TGTGCCAGCTCACCACCGAGTAGCGGGAGCCTCGAGCAGTACTTC. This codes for CASSPPSSGSLEQYF.

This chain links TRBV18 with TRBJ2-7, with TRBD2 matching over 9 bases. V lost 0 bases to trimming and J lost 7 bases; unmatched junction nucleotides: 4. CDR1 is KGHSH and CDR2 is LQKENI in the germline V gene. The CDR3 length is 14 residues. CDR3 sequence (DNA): TGTGCCAGCTCACCACCGACTAGCGGACGAGAGCAGTACTTC. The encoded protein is CASSPPTSGREQYF.